This entry features one T cell receptor (beta chain) sequence. Its antigen is currently unknown. This sample was included in a study of OX40 agonist ivuxolimab in advanced cancers. Points from the study as a whole: Compared with others, partial responders at 0.1-3.0 mg/kg displayed clonal expansion among the lowest.

CDR1 is GTSNPN and CDR2 is SVGIG in the germline V gene (reference sequence). CDR3 length equals 13 residues. V was cut by 0 bases and J by 4 bases, with 9 bases left in between. Sequencing used immunoSEQ multiplex PCR; TCRdb keeps in-frame clones, though not all of them. Of roughly 83,000 clones listed, around 90% were seen once; the top ten hold more than 7.5%. Sequenced here: CD4+ or CD8+ T cells sorted from blood, sampled in a trial of the OX40 agonist ivuxolimab. This TCR was sampled from an adult with an advanced solid tumor such as melanoma, head and neck, liver or kidney cancer. The V and J genes are TRBV30 and TRBJ2-5, with D hard to call. The CDR3 protein is CAWSVDTAETQYF. CDR3 bases: TGTGCCTGGAGTGTAGACACGGCAGAGACCCAGTACTTC.